The entry below gives a single T cell receptor (beta chain) sequence along with its context. The antigen remains unidentified. This sample is part of a study of vaccination effects on CD4 cells after COVID-19. The study, taken as a whole, reports: Late in the post-vaccination period, infection-induced and vaccine-induced clones underwent marked clonal contraction.

The V gene's germline CDR1 is MNHNY and CDR2 SVGAGI (reference sequence). The J segment lost 3 bases and the V segment lost 5 bases, leaving 15 bases of the junction unmatched. The CDR3 consists of 18 residues. The repertoire was sequenced with immunoSEQ multiplex PCR; TCRdb's copy has only in-frame clones and lacks some. The data show tens of thousands of clones, with less than 80% seen just once and roughly 2.2% held by the top ten. Upon completion of roughly ten days in culture, CD4+ T cells were isolated. Every participant took two doses of the BNT162b2 or mRNA-1273 vaccine. In the vaccine recipients, nucleocapsid antibodies were negative and there was no prior SARS-CoV-2 infection.

This sequence joins TRBV6-6 and TRBJ2-3, with TRBD1 matching over 9 bases. The sequences come from CD4+ T cells from PBMCs cultured without peptide, collected after COVID-19 vaccination. The TCR comes from a human donor who received a COVID-19 vaccine. This CDR3 is CASSRLPRQGEGTDTQYF. The CDR3 DNA reads as TGTGCCAGCAGTCGCCTGCCCCGACAGGGGGAAGGAACAGATACGCAGTATTTT.